This T cell receptor (beta chain) emerged from a study of T cell responses to AZD1222 COVID-19 vaccine. Pooling covered second doses at about 4 or about 12 weeks. The protocol was immunoSEQ multiplex PCR, while the TCRdb copy is restricted to in-frame clones and leaves out a portion. The repertoire holds fewer than 120,000 clones, with approximately 90% as singletons. Germline V gene data show CDR1 as SNHLY and CDR2 as FYNNEI. J lost 0 bases, V lost 5 bases, and 6 bases had no gene match. This CDR3 contains 15 residues. In regard to this clone: Its antigen is not identified.

Study-wide findings and caveats: In all cases, repertoires were sampled only after the peak T cell response. Spike-specific TCRs gained breadth and depth after people received two AZD1222 doses.

This chain connects TRBV2 to TRBJ1-1; 7 nucleotides match TRBD1. The sample consisted of peripheral blood, taken 28 days after the second AZD1222 dose. The TCR was taken from an adult who received the AZD1222 COVID-19 vaccine. In DNA, the CDR3 is TGTGCCAGCAGTCTCCAAGGGGGCATGAACACTGAAGCTTTCTTT. This codes for CASSLQGGMNTEAFF.